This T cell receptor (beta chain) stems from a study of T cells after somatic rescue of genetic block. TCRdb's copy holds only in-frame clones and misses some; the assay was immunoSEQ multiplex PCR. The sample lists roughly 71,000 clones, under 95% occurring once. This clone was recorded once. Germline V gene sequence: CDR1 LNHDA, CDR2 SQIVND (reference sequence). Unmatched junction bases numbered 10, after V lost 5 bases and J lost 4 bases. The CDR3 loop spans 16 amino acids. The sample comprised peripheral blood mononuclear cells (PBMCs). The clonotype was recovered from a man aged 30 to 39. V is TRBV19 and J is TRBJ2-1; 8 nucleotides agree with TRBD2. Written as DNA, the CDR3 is TGTGCCAGTAGTCTAAGCGGGAGCAGTGGGTACAATGAGCAGTTCTTC. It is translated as CASSLSGSSGYNEQFF.